This passage covers 25 T cell receptor beta chains from one sample sequenced in a study of T cells in Graves' hyperthyroidism and ophthalmopathy. TCR beta CDR3 region amplification was performed from RNA transcripts. The HTBI primer set drove a first-round RT-PCR of the TCR CDR3. Using its own MiXCR run on the multiplex PCR reads, TCRdb lists one record per CDR3 protein. The sample shows about 370,000 distinct CDR3 sequences, roughly 15% of them seen only once. The sequencing input was blood. These receptor sequences come from a woman in her sixties with Graves' ophthalmopathy.

In its sample, this clonotype was seen once. The chain combines TRBV19 with TRBJ2-7; D may be TRBD1 (5 bases). V shed 3 bases and J shed 6 bases, with 9 bases lying between them. Germline assignment: CDR1 LNHDA and CDR2 SQIVND (reference sequence). CDR3 size: 12 residues. CDR3 in amino acids: CASSMGQTEQYF. In DNA form, the CDR3 reads TGTGCCAGTAGTATGGGGCAGACCGAGCAGTACTTC.

The chain uses TRBV11-2 and TRBJ1-1; 7 bases are a match to TRBD1. Germline V gene sequence: CDR1 SGHAT, CDR2 FQNNGV. The CDR3 length is 17 residues. The ends lost 9 bases at V and 2 bases at J; junction bases unmatched: 18. The CDR3 DNA follows: TGTGCCAGTACCCCCTCACTCTACAGGGGACCCAACACTGAAGCTTTCTTT. Its translation: CASTPSLYRGPNTEAFF. Variable domain in full (rest from reference TRBV11-2 and TRBJ1-1): EAGVAQSPRYKIIEKRQSVAFWCNPISGHATLYWYQQILGQGPKLLIQFQNNGVVDDSQLPKDRFSAERLKGVDSTLKIQPAKLEDSAVYLCASTPSLYRGPNTEAFFGQGTRLTVV.

This clonotype was counted ten times or more. This chain links TRBV2 with TRBJ2-5; maybe TRBD2 (5 bases). V was pared by 7 bases and J by 1 base, with 19 bases between. Per germline, CDR1 SNHLY and CDR2 FYNNEI. CDR3 length: 16 residues. In DNA form, the CDR3 reads TGTGCCAGCACGATCGTCAGCGGTAGCCTCCAAGAGACCCAGTACTTC. It specifies CASTIVSGSLQETQYF. Filled out from reference TRBV2 and TRBJ2-5, the complete variable domain reads EPEVTQTPSHQVTQMGQEVILRCVPISNHLYFYWYRQILGQKVEFLVSFYNNEISEKSEIFDDQFSVERPDGSNFTLKIRSTKLEDSAMYFCASTIVSGSLQETQYFGPGTRLLVL.

This clonotype has only a few counts. The rearrangement links TRBV5-1 to TRBJ1-1; D unclear. The CDR3 length is 14 residues. The germline V gene has CDR1 SGHRS and CDR2 YFSETQ. Trimming cost V 4 bases and J 2 bases, with 12 bases left between them. The CDR3 loop is CASSPQTTNTEAFF. The CDR3 DNA reads TGCGCCAGCAGCCCGCAGACTACAAACACTGAAGCTTTCTTT.

The V and J genes are TRBV19 and TRBJ2-7; 7 bases align to TRBD2. J gave up 5 bases and V 5 bases, and 12 bases lay outside the gene matches. The CDR3 consists of 15 residues. CDR1 is LNHDA, CDR2 SQIVND, per germline (reference sequence). CDR3 sequence reads: CASSAGLTEADEQYF. The CDR3 nucleotides read TGTGCCAGTAGTGCGGGACTAACCGAGGCGGACGAGCAGTACTTC.

A remark on this clonotype: This may come from a read error, since a much larger clone is one base off. For the CDR3, the DNA is TGCGCCAGCAGGCCCGGGACAGACAATCAGCCCCAGCATTTT. It translates to CASRPGTDNQPQHF. The chain employs TRBV5-1 and TRBJ1-5; 7 bases align to TRBD1. Trimming cost V 5 bases and J 3 bases; bases outside gene matches: 5. The CDR3 is 14 residues long. Germline V gives CDR1 SGHRS, CDR2 YFSETQ.

The V call is TRBV6-1, the J call TRBJ2-1; the match to TRBD2 covers 10 bases. Trimming at V came to 5 bases and at J to 0 bases, leaving 19 bases not matched to a gene. Looked up from germline, CDR1 is MNHNS and CDR2 is SASEGT. The CDR3 has 21 residues. The CDR3 spells CASSLAQQGISGRFSYNEQFF. CDR3 in DNA: TGTGCCAGCAGTTTAGCCCAACAGGGTATTAGCGGGAGGTTCTCCTACAATGAGCAGTTCTTC.

About this clonotype: Just one base apart from a much larger clone, this may be a read error. This chain uses TRBV2 with TRBJ2-3; D is tentatively TRBD1 or TRBD2 (5 bases each). Germline V gene lookup returns CDR1 SNHLY and CDR2 FYNNEI. This CDR3 spans 14 amino acids. CDR3 coding DNA: TGTGCCAACAGTGGGACCTCGTCCCCCGATACGCAGTATTTT. As protein: CANSGTSSPDTQYF. Full variable domain (remainder filled in from reference TRBV2 and TRBJ2-3): EPEVTQTPSHQVTQMGQEVILRCVPISNHLYFYWYRQILGQKVEFLVSFYNNEISEKSEIFDDQFSVERPDGSNFTLKIRSTKLEDSAMYFCANSGTSSPDTQYFGPGTRLTVL.

In its sample, this clonotype was seen many times. The chain employs TRBV11-2 and TRBJ2-7, with 9 nucleotides matching TRBD1. From germline, CDR1 is SGHAT and CDR2 FQNNGV. The CDR3 is 14 residues long. Trimming at V came to 4 bases and at J to 4 bases, leaving 5 bases not matched to a gene. CDR3 bases: TGTGCCAGCAGCTCACAGGGGGCAGCGTACGAGCAGTACTTC. Amino acids: CASSSQGAAYEQYF.

This clonotype showed up just once. One junction end does not reproduce the germline sequence, and a read error may be involved. V gene TRBV12-3 or TRBV12-4 combines with J gene TRBJ2-5; D remains ambiguous. CDR3 length: 12 residues. This CDR3 reads CACSLVKETQYF. The CDR3 DNA follows: TGTGCCTGCAGTTTAGTCAAGGAGACCCAGTACTTC.

This clonotype was counted many times. The chain has TRBV20-1 and TRBJ2-7; possibly TRBD1 or TRBD2 for D (5 bases each). The germline CDR1 and CDR2 sequences are DFQATT and SNEGSKA (reference sequence). V lost 6 bases, J lost 2 bases, and 17 bases lay in between. This CDR3 has 14 amino acids. CDR3 sequence reads: CSADPGRSTYEQYF. The DNA of the CDR3 is TGCAGTGCAGATCCGGGACGGTCAACCTACGAGCAGTACTTC.

V is TRBV24-1 and J is TRBJ1-5; D is perhaps TRBD1 (5 bases). The CDR3 spans 17 residues. The germline V and J ends were trimmed by 7 bases and 1 base, with 19 bases remaining between them. The germline gives CDR1 KGHDR, CDR2 SFDVKD. The CDR3 DNA follows: TGTGCCACCAGGCCCCCTCGGGGCCGAGGGAGCAATCAGCCCCAGCATTTT. Translated: CATRPPRGRGSNQPQHF.

Many counts were recorded for this clonotype. The chain recombines TRBV28 with TRBJ2-6; D gene ambiguous. The CDR3 is 15 amino acids. Germline V gene sequence: CDR1 MDHEN, CDR2 SYDVKM. V was trimmed by 6 bases and J by 0 bases, leaving 9 bases between them. Here the CDR3 reads CASRAQSSGANVLTF. The CDR3 bases are TGTGCCAGCAGAGCTCAGAGCTCTGGGGCCAACGTCCTGACTTTC. Supplemented by reference TRBV28 and TRBJ2-6, the full variable domain reads DVKVTQSSRYLVKRTGEKVFLECVQDMDHENMFWYRQDPGLGLRLIYFSYDVKMKEKGDIPEGYSVSREKKERFSLILESASTNQTSMYLCASRAQSSGANVLTFGAGSRLTVL.

This clonotype has a count of ten or more. The CDR3: CAVGVVGELFF. In DNA form, the CDR3 reads TGTGCCGTTGGTGTGGTAGGGGAGCTGTTTTTT. The chain has TRBV3-1 and TRBJ2-2; D is unresolved. Between the trimmed V and J ends, which lost 11 bases and 8 bases, there was a span of 12 bases. Germline CDR1 is LGHDT and CDR2 is YNNKEL (reference sequence). CDR3 length: 11 amino acids.

This clonotype showed up just a few times. This chain joins TRBV2 and TRBJ1-5, with 8 bases that match TRBD1. Germline CDR1 and CDR2: SNHLY and FYNNEI. CDR3 length: 15 residues. With V trimmed by 4 bases and J by 2 bases, 4 bases remained unmatched. CDR3 in amino acids: CASSVGQGGNQPQHF. In DNA form, the CDR3 reads TGTGCCAGCAGTGTCGGACAGGGTGGCAATCAGCCCCAGCATTTT.

This sequence joins TRBV20-1 and TRBJ2-2, with TRBD2 matching 13 bases. V trimming: 6 bases; J trimming: 6 bases; junction bases outside the gene matches: 1. CDR1 and CDR2 (germline): DFQATT, SNEGSKA (reference sequence). This CDR3 has 13 residues. CDR3 bases: TGCAGTGCCGGACTAGCGGGAGCCGGGGAGCTGTTTTTT. It encodes CSAGLAGAGELFF.

In this sample, this clonotype turned up many times. The chain has TRBV11-1 and TRBJ2-1, with D perhaps assigned TRBD1 or TRBD2 (5 bases each). Trimming left V 5 bases short and J 6 bases short, with 29 bases between. The CDR3 extends over 19 amino acids. Germline V gives CDR1 SGHAT, CDR2 FQDESV (reference sequence). CDR3 nucleotide sequence: TGTGCCAGCAGCCCCGGCTGGGGGACCAAGGACCACACCTCCAATGAGCAGTTCTTC. This translates into CASSPGWGTKDHTSNEQFF.

The chain is built from TRBV9 and TRBJ2-1; no clear D. The CDR3 consists of 13 residues. The V gene's germline CDR1 is SGDLS and CDR2 YYNGEE. Trimming pared 4 bases from V and 8 bases from J, leaving 13 bases between. This CDR3 reads CASSSRGRDEQFF. Here the CDR3 DNA reads TGTGCCAGCAGCTCAAGAGGTAGGGATGAGCAGTTCTTC.

This chain joins TRBV5-8 and TRBJ2-2; D might be TRBD2 (8 bases). Germline CDR1 is SGHTS and CDR2 is YDEGEE. The CDR3 is 16 amino acids. V lost 4 bases, J lost 6 bases, and 19 bases lay in between. CDR3 protein: CASSLIAGQRPGELFF. The CDR3 region has the DNA TGTGCCAGCAGCCTTATAGCGGGACAGCGCCCCGGGGAGCTGTTTTTT.

The chain carries TRBV5-1 and TRBJ2-7; 9 bases align to TRBD2. Germline values: CDR1 SGHRS, CDR2 YFSETQ. The CDR3 covers 14 residues. V shed 5 bases and J 6 bases; nucleotides not matched to a gene: 9. CDR3 protein: CASRTGGRAAEQYF. Written as DNA, the CDR3 is TGCGCCAGCAGGACCGGCGGGAGGGCCGCCGAGCAGTACTTC.

The V gene is TRBV11-1, the J gene TRBJ2-2; D is unclear. Germline assignment: CDR1 SGHAT and CDR2 FQDESV (reference sequence). The CDR3 is 14 residues long. Trimming took 5 bases from V and 1 from J, leaving 8 bases between them. This CDR3 is CASSAGWNTGELFF. The CDR3 DNA reads TGTGCCAGCAGCGCTGGTTGGAACACCGGGGAGCTGTTTTTT.

This clonotype was observed once. A much larger clone differs from this one at a single base, so this may be a read error. The V and J genes are TRBV3-1 and TRBJ2-1; 9 positions match TRBD2. This CDR3 is built from 14 residues. The germline V gene encodes CDR1 LGHDT and CDR2 YNNKEL (reference sequence). CDR3 sequence reads: CASSQGGRAWEQCF. In DNA form, the CDR3 reads TGTGCCAGCAGCCAGGGCGGGAGGGCCTGGGAGCAGTGCTTC.

This sequence joins TRBV6-1 and TRBJ2-1; 15 nucleotides line up with TRBD2. The CDR3 sequence is 17 residues long. The germline gives CDR1 MNHNS, CDR2 SASEGT. V trimming: 0 bases; J trimming: 8 bases; junction bases outside the gene matches: 5. The CDR3 region is CASSEAPGLAGGDEQFF. The CDR3 nucleotides are TGTGCCAGCAGTGAAGCGCCGGGACTAGCGGGAGGCGATGAGCAGTTCTTC.

This clonotype was detected ten times or more. This chain joins TRBV5-1 and TRBJ2-7; D ambiguous. This CDR3 has 12 residues. Germline-derived CDR1 and CDR2 are SGHRS and YFSETQ. The V end lost 5 bases, the J end lost 5 bases, and 11 bases lay between the germline ends. CDR3 protein: CASRETADEQYF. The DNA of the CDR3 is TGCGCCAGCAGGGAGACGGCGGACGAGCAGTACTTC.

This clonotype was picked up many times. This chain connects TRBV28 to TRBJ1-1, with TRBD1 matching over 9 bases. Germline CDR1 MDHEN, CDR2 SYDVKM. There are 13 residues in the CDR3. J was trimmed by 8 bases and V by 4 bases; bases with no gene match: 5. The CDR3 loop is CASSWGTGPEAFF. The CDR3, as DNA: TGTGCCAGCAGTTGGGGGACAGGGCCAGAAGCTTTCTTT.